The clone carrying this TCR beta chain was recorded only once. Its target is unknown. Trimming removed 8 bases at V and 0 bases at J, with 14 bases between. The CDR3 runs to 15 residues. This sample was included in a study of vaccination and CD4 T cells after COVID-19. Study as a whole: The convalescents, six males and four females, included two who were Hispanic. Controls used CEFX viral epitopes (positive), HIV-1 Nef peptides (negative), or no peptide.

Stated treatment: roughly ten-day PBMC culture with coronavirus spike peptide pools or control peptides (ViraFEST assay). The unexposed donor provided CD4+ T cells, which were taken before the COVID-19 pandemic (2011-2018). ViraFEST used peptide pools to expand antigen-specific T cells and subsequently sequenced their TCRs. Having spent 10 days in culture, CD4+ T cells were then isolated by negative selection. Cultured CD4+ T cells had their DNA profiled by the Oncomine TCR Beta short-read assay. DNA came from CD4+ T cells after culture. TCRdb re-derived calls from the PCR reads in MiXCR, one entry per CDR3 protein. The table records more than 10,000 distinct CDR3 sequences, 37% of them present only once.

The sequenced sample consisted of CD4+ T cells from blood, cultured in vitro. The rearrangement links TRBV12-3 or TRBV12-4 to TRBJ1-3; D is unclear. The receptor was isolated from a human donor in good health. The DNA of the CDR3 is TGTGCCAGCGCCGACCCTACTAGCTCTGGAAACACCATATATTTT. As protein: CASADPTSSGNTIYF.